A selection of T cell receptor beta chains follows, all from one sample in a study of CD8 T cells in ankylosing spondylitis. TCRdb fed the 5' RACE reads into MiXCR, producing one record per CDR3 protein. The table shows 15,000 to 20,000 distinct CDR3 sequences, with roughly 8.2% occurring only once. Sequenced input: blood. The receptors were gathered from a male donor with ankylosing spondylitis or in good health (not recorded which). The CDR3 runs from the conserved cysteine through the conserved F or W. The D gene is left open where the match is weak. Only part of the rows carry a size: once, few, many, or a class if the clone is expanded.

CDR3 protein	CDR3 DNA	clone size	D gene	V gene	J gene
CASSPTENEQFF	TGCGCCAGCAGCCCGACAGAGAATGAGCAGTTCTTC	many	NA	TRBV5-1	TRBJ2-1
CASSSLGPNTEAFF	TGTGCCAGCAGCTCCCTGGGGCCGAACACTGAAGCTTTCTTT	NA	NA	TRBV27	TRBJ1-1
CASSRSGSYEQYF	TGTGCCAGCAGTCGTAGCGGGTCCTACGAGCAGTACTTC	many	TRBD2	TRBV28	TRBJ2-7
CSAVSRGDTQYF	TGCAGTGCTGTATCCAGGGGCGATACGCAGTATTTT	many	NA	TRBV20-1	TRBJ2-3
CSAESGGFSSYEQYF	TGCAGTGCGGAGAGTGGAGGGTTCAGCTCCTACGAGCAGTACTTC	many	NA	TRBV20-1	TRBJ2-7
CSARDQGGSAQHF	TGCAGTGCTAGAGATCAGGGAGGATCAGCCCAGCATTTT	many	NA	TRBV20-1	TRBJ1-5
CASSLLYPDTQYF	TGTGCCAGCAGCTTACTCTATCCAGATACGCAGTATTTT	many	NA	TRBV7-2	TRBJ2-3
CASSPSGGAYNEQFF	TGCGCCAGCAGCCCCAGCGGGGGAGCCTACAATGAGCAGTTCTTC	many	TRBD2	TRBV5-1	TRBJ2-1
CSAGSETQYF	TGCAGTGCTGGATCCGAGACCCAGTACTTC	many	NA	TRBV20-1	TRBJ2-5
CASSAGRGTEAFF	TGTGCCAGCAGCGCGGGGAGGGGGACTGAAGCTTTCTTT	many	NA	TRBV9	TRBJ1-1
CASSRTSYEQFF	TGTGCCAGCAGTCGGACTAGCTATGAGCAGTTCTTC	many	TRBD2	TRBV12-3/TRBV12-4	TRBJ2-1
CSVVGGGNGQYF	TGCAGCGTTGTAGGTGGAGGAAACGGGCAGTACTTC	many	NA	TRBV29-1	TRBJ2-7
CSARARDRGLRDTQYF	TGCAGTGCTAGAGCCCGGGACAGGGGCCTGCGAGATACGCAGTATTTT	NA	TRBD1	TRBV20-1	TRBJ2-3
CSATDRGRSNEKLFF	TGCAGTGCTACAGACAGGGGTCGATCTAATGAAAAACTGTTTTTT	NA	TRBD1	TRBV20-1	TRBJ1-4
CASSRGGPGELFF	TGTGCCAGCAGCCGCGGGGGGCCCGGGGAGCTGTTTTTT	NA	TRBD2	TRBV11-2	TRBJ2-2
CASSYSGTGWNEQFF	TGTGCCAGCAGTTACTCGGGGACAGGGTGGAATGAGCAGTTCTTC	NA	TRBD1	TRBV6-2/TRBV6-3	TRBJ2-1
CASSPAGTEAFF	TGTGCCAGCAGCCCCGCGGGGACTGAAGCTTTCTTT	many	NA	TRBV7-9	TRBJ1-1
CASSQGPAMNTEAFF	TGCGCCAGCAGCCAAGGGCCGGCCATGAACACTGAAGCTTTCTTT	NA	NA	TRBV4-1	TRBJ1-1
CASSLTGEGELFF	TGTGCCAGCAGTTTAACTGGGGAGGGGGAGCTGTTTTTT	NA	NA	TRBV28	TRBJ2-2
CASSNYSNEQFF	TGTGCCAGCAGTAACTACTCGAATGAGCAGTTCTTC	many	NA	TRBV12-3/TRBV12-4	TRBJ2-1
CSAGLAGVGNTGELFF	TGCAGTGCTGGACTAGCGGGAGTAGGAAACACCGGGGAGCTGTTTTTT	medium-sized	TRBD2	TRBV20-1	TRBJ2-2
CASSAWVPRSPLHF	TGTGCCAGCAGCGCCTGGGTGCCGCGTTCACCCCTCCACTTT	many	NA	TRBV5-6	TRBJ1-6
CASSQDETSGANVLTF	TGCGCCAGCAGCCAAGATGAAACGTCTGGGGCCAACGTCCTGACTTTC	NA	NA	TRBV4-3	TRBJ2-6
CSAETGSGNNEQFF	TGCAGTGCAGAAACAGGGTCCGGCAACAATGAGCAGTTCTTC	NA	NA	TRBV20-1	TRBJ2-1
CASSQNDRGETQYF	TGCGCCAGCAGCCAAAACGACAGGGGGGAGACCCAGTACTTC	NA	TRBD1	TRBV4-3	TRBJ2-5
CASSLFGPTGELFF	TGTGCCAGCAGTTTATTTGGACCGACCGGGGAGCTGTTTTTT	NA	NA	TRBV12-3/TRBV12-4	TRBJ2-2
CSARGLAKNIQYF	TGCAGTGCTAGAGGTCTAGCCAAAAACATTCAGTACTTC	many	NA	TRBV20-1	TRBJ2-4
CASSFGPLAVSTDTQYF	TGTGCCAGCAGTTTTGGGCCCCTAGCGGTTAGCACAGATACGCAGTATTTT	many	TRBD2	TRBV12-3/TRBV12-4	TRBJ2-3
CASSLNSISETQYF	TGTGCCAGCAGCTTAAACAGTATTAGCGAGACCCAGTACTTC	many	NA	TRBV7-9	TRBJ2-5
CAIGLAGRKETQYF	TGTGCCATCGGACTAGCGGGGAGAAAAGAGACCCAGTACTTC	NA	TRBD2	TRBV6-6	TRBJ2-5
CASTPFLGRNQPQHF	TGTGCCAGCACCCCCTTTCTGGGGAGAAATCAGCCCCAGCATTTT	many	NA	TRBV28	TRBJ1-5
CSAPRGVETQYF	TGCAGTGCTCCGAGGGGGGTGGAGACCCAGTACTTC	NA	NA	TRBV20-1	TRBJ2-5
CSARDGGPGGETQYF	TGCAGTGCTAGAGATGGTGGCCCTGGAGGAGAGACCCAGTACTTC	NA	NA	TRBV20-1	TRBJ2-5
CASSLFAGQDIQYF	TGCGCCAGCAGCTTGTTTGCGGGACAAGACATTCAGTACTTC	NA	NA	TRBV5-1	TRBJ2-4
CASSRGRGEQFF	TGTGCCAGCAGTCGGGGTCGGGGTGAGCAGTTCTTC	many	NA	TRBV6-5	TRBJ2-1
CASSDQNTGLDEQFF	TGTGCCAGCAGTGACCAAAATACAGGGCTCGATGAGCAGTTCTTC	many	NA	TRBV6-4	TRBJ2-1
CASSPSSDTQYF	TGTGCCAGCAGCCCCTCTTCAGATACGCAGTATTTT	many	NA	TRBV7-2	TRBJ2-3
CASSFGLAGNEQFF	TGTGCCAGCAGCTTCGGACTAGCGGGCAATGAGCAGTTCTTC	many	TRBD2	TRBV5-5	TRBJ2-1
CASSNRQGRDEKLFF	TGCGCCAGCAGCAATCGACAGGGTAGGGATGAAAAACTGTTTTTT	many	TRBD1	TRBV5-1	TRBJ1-4
CATSSNDRGNTEAFF	TGTGCCACCAGCTCCAACGACAGGGGGAACACTGAAGCTTTCTTT	few	TRBD1	TRBV24-1	TRBJ1-1
CSARANLGNQPQHF	TGCAGTGCTAGAGCAAATCTGGGGAATCAGCCCCAGCATTTT	medium-sized	NA	TRBV20-1	TRBJ1-5